This note documents a single T cell receptor beta chain sequence. Its specificity is not known. A single record per CDR3 protein comes from TCRdb applying MiXCR to the reads. The data contain roughly 990,000 distinct CDR3 sequences, about a third of them singletons. This entry comes from a study of T cell repertoires in cytomegalovirus infection. Study details: Through public TCR beta signatures, both CMV infection and matching HLA type were indicated.

Study-wide findings and caveats: Cumulative frequency (of public TCR beta family members) identified carriers of CMV plus the relevant HLA. In two of eight donors, the top clonotype was HLA-C-restricted CMV-specific.

The length of the CDR3 is 13 residues. Trimming took 3 bases from V and 5 from J, leaving 8 bases between them. Germline V gene lookup returns CDR1 SNHLY and CDR2 FYNNEI. The material sequenced was cultured CD8+ T cells from PBMCs, taken from culture after CMV antigen stimulation. This receptor was identified in a human donor in good health (CMV status not recorded). Some clones in this sample may be carry-over from other donors' samples. This chain links TRBV2 with TRBJ1-5; no firm D call. The CDR3 region is CASSEGQHQPQHF. The CDR3 bases are TGTGCCAGCAGTGAGGGCCAACATCAGCCCCAGCATTTT.